The clone carrying this T cell receptor (beta chain) appeared a single time. The data originate from a study of blood T cell repertoires in COVID-19. Sequenced by immunoSEQ multiplex PCR; TCRdb stores in-frame clones only, minus some. The repertoire holds 130,000 to 150,000 clones, with approximately 89% as singletons. Trimming removed 4 bases from V and 4 bases from J; junction bases left unmatched: 5. This CDR3 is built from 14 residues. Germline V gene data show CDR1 as SGHRS and CDR2 as YFSETQ. The clonotype comes from a woman aged 45 to 65 with acute or convalescent COVID-19. The sample comprised peripheral blood. The chain recombines TRBV5-1 with TRBJ2-5; 9 nucleotides align to TRBD1. Here the CDR3 DNA reads TGCGCCAGCAGCGGGGGACAGGGCGTAGAGACCCAGTACTTC. This gives the protein CASSGGQGVETQYF.